Presented here are 7 T cell receptor beta chains from one specimen sequenced in a study of CD8 T cells in acute hepatitis C reinfection. The assay was immunoSEQ multiplex PCR, and TCRdb's table has in-frame clones only and misses some. The sample holds about 38,000 clones; 85% to 90% are singletons and the top ten take 0.5% to 0.65%. Indicated time point: naive CD8 control sorted from an acute-time-point sample. Specimen: naive CD8+ T cells from PBMCs. All receptors derive from a man aged 25 to 40 with chronic hepatitis C.

In nucleotides, the CDR3 is TGTGCCAGCAGCCAAGGGGGACACTACCAAGAGACCCAGTACTTC. It codes for CASSQGGHYQETQYF. The chain employs TRBV14 and TRBJ2-5, with D possibly being TRBD1 (6 bases). Trimming shortened V by 1 base and J by 0 bases, and 9 bases separated the two germline ends. This CDR3 has 15 residues. Per the germline V gene, CDR1 is SGHDN and CDR2 is FVKESK.

This rearrangement joins TRBV4-2 to TRBJ2-1, with D perhaps matching TRBD2 (6 bases). The CDR3 totals 17 residues. Trimming removed 0 bases from V and 3 bases from J, with 15 bases in between. Per the germline V gene, CDR1 is LGHNA and CDR2 is YNFKEQ. Here the CDR3 reads CASSQEGAGLFYNEQFF. DNA for the CDR3: TGTGCCAGCAGCCAAGAAGGCGCGGGGCTCTTCTACAATGAGCAGTTCTTC.

The chain recombines TRBV19 with TRBJ2-3; 14 bases align to TRBD2. Per the germline V gene, CDR1 is LNHDA and CDR2 is SQIVND (reference sequence). The CDR3 covers 19 residues. V was clipped by 0 bases and J by 5 bases; unmatched bases: 10. CDR3 DNA sequence: TGTGCCAGTAGTATAGAACTTTTGACTAGCGGGGGGGCCGAAGATACGCAGTATTTT. This codes for CASSIELLTSGGAEDTQYF.

This clone was observed a handful of times. The CDR3 loop reads CASSSGTYEQYF. The CDR3 nucleotides are TGTGCCAGCAGTTCCGGGACCTACGAGCAGTACTTC. The rearrangement links TRBV6-5 to TRBJ2-7; D may be TRBD2 (5 bases). From germline, CDR1 is MNHEY and CDR2 SVGAGI. The length of the CDR3 is 12 residues. V was cut by 4 bases and J by 2 bases, with 6 bases left in between.

The chain combines TRBV29-1 with TRBJ2-7; D possibly uses TRBD1 or TRBD2 (5 bases each). V lost 6 bases to trimming and J lost 2 bases, with 14 bases between them. This CDR3 comprises 13 residues. Germline V gene lookup returns CDR1 SQVTM and CDR2 ANQGSEA. For the CDR3, the DNA is TGCAGCGTCGAGACTCAGGGAGCCTACGAGCAGTACTTC. This translates into CSVETQGAYEQYF.

The chain has TRBV2 and TRBJ2-1, with a tentative D call TRBD1 (6 bases). Trimming cost V 2 bases and J 6 bases, with 14 bases left between them. Per the germline V gene, CDR1 is SNHLY and CDR2 is FYNNEI. This CDR3 has 15 amino acids. The CDR3 here is CASSESGAALNEQFF. The CDR3 DNA reads TGTGCCAGCAGTGAATCAGGGGCGGCCCTCAATGAGCAGTTCTTC.

The chain uses TRBV4-2 and TRBJ1-2; TRBD1 aligns across 7 bases. V trimming: 5 bases; J trimming: 2 bases; junction bases outside the gene matches: 5. The V gene's germline CDR1 is LGHNA and CDR2 YNFKEQ. The CDR3 length is 14 residues. The CDR3 spells CASSNLGQNYGYTF. CDR3 DNA sequence: TGTGCCAGCAGCAACCTGGGACAGAACTATGGCTACACCTTC.